This T cell receptor beta chain was sequenced for a study of coeliac disease. Sequencing used immunoSEQ multiplex PCR; TCRdb keeps in-frame clones, though not all of them. In the table there are some 2,500 clones, more than 60% of which are singletons. CDR1 and CDR2 from the germline V gene are SGHNT and YYREEE (reference sequence). V was clipped by 1 base and J by 5 bases, with 15 bases between them. CDR3 length equals 15 residues. A note on this clone: Its antigen is undetermined.

Findings and limits, study-wide: The authors considered this approach unsuitable for unbiased detection of gliadin-specific T cells. In active celiac disease, intraepithelial and lamina propria TRB and TRG repertoires were less clonal than controls.

The sequenced sample was lamina propria lymphocytes from the gut. The sequence derives from a woman in her 70s with celiac disease on a gluten-free diet. This sequence joins TRBV5-4 and TRBJ1-1; a weak D match, TRBD1 (6 bases). CDR3 amino acids: CASSLPGASRTEAFF. The CDR3 DNA follows: TGTGCCAGCAGCTTGCCAGGGGCCTCTAGGACTGAAGCTTTCTTT.